This TCR beta chain was documented in a study of shared clonotypes between healthy human individuals. In the original analysis: ImmunoSEQ sequences covered only the junction and lacked quality scores; filtering therefore differed. Here immunoSEQ multiplex PCR was the method, and the copy in TCRdb shows in-frame clones only, minus some. V and J calls and clone size follow that table, whereas D and trimming were derived from the DNA. The sample lists about 2.1 million clones, around 95% seen once, with around 1.7% in the top ten. With respect to this clone: Its target is not known.

Terminally differentiated effector memory CD45RA+ cells were excluded by CCR7 positive selection of CD45RO-negative cells. Study-level findings and limits: Sequencing depth was predicted to influence how clonotypes are shared among donors.

The sequencing input was naive CD8+ T cells from PBMCs. The clonotype was recovered from a man aged 18 to 30 in good health. Some clones in this sample may be carry-over from other donors' samples.

This CDR3 reads CSVEDRKGYEQYF. CDR3 coding DNA: TGCAGCGTTGAAGATAGAAAGGGTTACGAGCAGTACTTC. The V gene is TRBV29-1, the J gene TRBJ2-7; D is ambiguous. The V end lost 0 bases, the J end lost 4 bases, and 10 bases lay between the germline ends. The CDR3 extends over 13 amino acids. Germline CDR1 SQVTM, CDR2 ANQGSEA.